Listed below are T cell receptor beta chains from one sample, sequenced in a study of PD-1 and CTLA-4 blockade in melanoma. This table comes from immunoSEQ multiplex PCR, and its TCRdb copy is limited to in-frame clones, with some not included. The data show 28,000 or so clones, with 85% to 95% seen just once and approximately 8% held by the top ten. This specimen was CD8+ T cells from peripheral blood, taken from a patient given anti-PD-1 treatment. The receptors stem from a human donor with melanoma. Each CDR3 is given with its conserved first and last residue. The order of the fields is J gene, V gene, clone size, D gene, CDR3 DNA, CDR3 protein. D genes are given only for firm matches. Expanded clones are given a class, and other clones once, few, many or no size at all.

TRBJ2-4 TRBV2 . . TGTGCCACCCGTTTAAGAACCGACAAAAACATTCAGTACTTC CATRLRTDKNIQYF
TRBJ2-7 TRBV5-1 . TRBD2 TGCGCCACCAGCGGCGGGAGTAGGAACGAGCAGTACTTC CATSGGSRNEQYF
TRBJ1-1 TRBV7-9 . . TGTGCCAGCGGGACCTCATGGGGAGCCACTGAAGCTTTCTTT CASGTSWGATEAFF
TRBJ1-2 TRBV6-1 . TRBD1 TGTGCCAGCAGTGAACTGGACAGGGCGACTAACTATGGCTACACCTTC CASSELDRATNYGYTF
TRBJ1-1 TRBV7-9 . . TGTGCCAGCAGCTCCGAGGCAGACGCGAGTACTGAAGCTTTCTTT CASSSEADASTEAFF
TRBJ1-1 TRBV19 . . TGTGCCAGTCGCACGGCCTTCGAAGCTTTCTTT CASRTAFEAFF
TRBJ2-1 TRBV30 . TRBD2 TGTGCCTGGAGTGTTGGCGGGGGGCCCTACAATGAGCAGTTCTTC CAWSVGGGPYNEQFF
TRBJ2-1 TRBV19 . . TGTGCCAGTAATAACCGAGGGCGGTCCTACAATGAGCAGTTCTTC CASNNRGRSYNEQFF
TRBJ1-1 TRBV5-1 . . TGCGCCAGCAGCCCCACGGGACGAGGGAGCACTGAAGCTTTCTTT CASSPTGRGSTEAFF
TRBJ2-5 TRBV6-1 few TRBD2 TGTGCCAGCAGTGAGGTAGCGGGGGGGCAAGAGACCCAGTACTTC CASSEVAGGQETQYF
TRBJ1-6 TRBV4-2 . TRBD1 TGTGCCAGCAGCCAAGAACCCTGGACAGGGACATATAATTCACCCCTCCACTTT CASSQEPWTGTYNSPLHF
TRBJ2-7 TRBV6-5 . . TGTGCCAGCAGTTACTCGACCGAGCAGTACTTC CASSYSTEQYF
TRBJ2-7 TRBV27 . . TGTGCCAGCAGCTCGGACAGTATAGGCTACGAGCAGTACTTC CASSSDSIGYEQYF
TRBJ1-6 TRBV30 . . TGTGCCTGGAGTATTGGTTCACCCCTCCACTTT CAWSIGSPLHF
TRBJ2-1 TRBV7-8 . . TGTGCCAGCAGCTTACCCCCCGATAAGGAGTGGGGCAATGAGCAGTTCTTC CASSLPPDKEWGNEQFF